These 16 T cell receptor beta chains came from one sample sequenced in a study of blood T cell repertoires in COVID-19. Generated by immunoSEQ multiplex PCR, the TCRdb table keeps only in-frame clones and is missing some. The sample includes approximately 200,000 clones, 65% to 90% of them seen just once. The sequencing sample was made of PBMCs or T cells enriched from blood (not recorded which). These receptors were taken from a man between 35 and 55 years old who had recovered from COVID-19.

The chain couples TRBV5-1 to TRBJ1-5, with D hard to call. V dropped 4 bases and J dropped 4 bases, with 9 bases sitting between them. CDR3 length: 13 residues. Germline V CDR1 and CDR2: SGHRS, YFSETQ. The CDR3 nucleotides are TGCGCCAGCAGCCATACACCGAATCAGCCCCAGCATTTT. This gives the protein CASSHTPNQPQHF.

The rearrangement links TRBV12-3 or TRBV12-4 to TRBJ1-5; D not certain. Trimming shortened V by 3 bases and J by 6 bases, and 3 bases separated the two germline ends. This CDR3 is 11 amino acids long. The CDR3 here is CASSLRQPQHF. The CDR3 region has the DNA TGTGCCAGCAGTTTGCGTCAGCCCCAGCATTTT.

The chain joins TRBV7-3 to TRBJ1-1, with D possibly TRBD1 on 5 matching bases. Deletions cut 6 bases from V and 0 bases from J, with 8 bases between. Germline V lookup: CDR1 SGHTA, CDR2 FQGTGA. The CDR3 has 13 residues. DNA for the CDR3: TGTGCCAGCAGTCCAGGGATGAACACTGAAGCTTTCTTT. Translated: CASSPGMNTEAFF.

V usage is TRBV4-3 and J usage is TRBJ2-1; TRBD1 is a possible D gene (5 bases). This CDR3 comprises 13 residues. V lost 0 bases and J 7 bases, leaving 7 bases between the germline ends. CDR1 and CDR2 (germline): LGHNA, YSLEER. The CDR3 nucleotides read TGCGCCAGCAGCCAAGATGGGGCGAATGAGCAGTTCTTC. Encoded protein: CASSQDGANEQFF.

The chain combines TRBV19 with TRBJ1-5; TRBD1 aligns across 7 bases. V lost 5 bases, J lost 1 base, and 14 bases stayed unmatched. Per the germline V gene, CDR1 is LNHDA and CDR2 is SQIVND (reference sequence). The CDR3 is 18 residues long. CDR3 protein: CASSYVWGQLRSNQPQHF. CDR3 nucleotide sequence: TGTGCCAGTAGTTATGTTTGGGGACAGCTTAGGAGCAATCAGCCCCAGCATTTT.

This clone was detected a few times. The genes are TRBV10-1 and TRBJ2-2, with 7 nucleotides matching TRBD1. Germline assignment: CDR1 WNHNN and CDR2 SYGVQD (reference sequence). This CDR3 has 13 amino acids. The ends lost 4 bases at V and 5 bases at J; junction bases unmatched: 1. CDR3 loop: CASSGTGTGELFF. CDR3 bases: TGCGCCAGCAGTGGGACAGGAACCGGGGAGCTGTTTTTT.

This clone appeared once. The CDR3 sequence is CASSTDSETQYF. CDR3 coding DNA: TGTGCCAGCAGCACCGACAGCGAGACCCAGTACTTC. This chain joins TRBV2 and TRBJ2-5; a weak D match, TRBD1 (5 bases). V was pared by 6 bases and J by 5 bases, with 10 bases between. CDR3 length equals 12 residues. Germline assignment: CDR1 SNHLY and CDR2 FYNNEI.

CDR3 in amino acids: CASSLSRGLWGYGYTF. CDR3 coding DNA: TGTGCCAGCAGTTTATCAAGGGGGCTCTGGGGTTATGGCTACACCTTC. The chain links TRBV28 to TRBJ1-2; TRBD1 agrees at 7 bases. The trim removed 1 base at V and 5 bases at J, leaving 10 bases unmatched. The V gene's germline CDR1 is MDHEN and CDR2 SYDVKM. CDR3 length: 16 residues.

The chain uses TRBV28 and TRBJ1-2; D is perhaps TRBD1 (6 bases). The CDR3 has 20 residues. CDR1 and CDR2 from the germline V gene are MDHEN and SYDVKM. Trimming left V 1 base short and J 7 bases short, with 31 bases between. CDR3 in amino acids: CASSLSPRDTHASRVGGYTF. As DNA, the CDR3 is TGTGCCAGCAGTTTATCACCCCGGGACACCCACGCCAGCCGGGTAGGTGGCTACACCTTC.

The chain couples TRBV5-6 to TRBJ1-6; D not resolved. Germline V gives CDR1 SGHDT, CDR2 YYEEEE. Trimming took 0 bases from V and 0 from J, leaving 10 bases between them. The CDR3 runs to 17 residues. The CDR3 nucleotides read TGTGCCAGCAGCTTGGAAGGCGGTAGCTCCTATAATTCACCCCTCCACTTT. It specifies CASSLEGGSSYNSPLHF. The entire variable domain, with the rest obtained from reference TRBV5-6 and TRBJ1-6, is as follows: DAGVTQSPTHLIKTRGQQVTLRCSPKSGHDTVSWYQQALGQGPQFIFQYYEEEERQRGNFPDRFSGHQFPNYSSELNVNALLLGDSALYLCASSLEGGSSYNSPLHFGNGTRLTVT.

The chain carries TRBV19 and TRBJ2-1; 9 nucleotides match TRBD2. V gave up 9 bases and J gave up 7 bases; unmatched junction bases: 7. The CDR3 is made up of 13 amino acids. Germline V gene sequence: CDR1 LNHDA, CDR2 SQIVND (reference sequence). The chain's CDR3 is CASAVAGVNEQFF. CDR3 DNA: TGTGCCAGCGCAGTAGCGGGAGTGAATGAGCAGTTCTTC.

The rearrangement uses TRBV7-2 and TRBJ2-7; D uncertain. CDR3 length equals 13 residues. CDR1 is SGHTA and CDR2 is FQGNSA in the germline V gene. V gave up 5 bases and J gave up 4 bases, with 12 bases separating them. DNA of the CDR3: TGTGCCAGCAGCCACTCACCCCCTTACGAGCAGTACGTC. This translates into CASSHSPPYEQYV.

The V call is TRBV7-2, the J call TRBJ1-3; weak D call: TRBD1 (5 bases). Germline loops: CDR1 SGHTA, CDR2 FQGNSA. This CDR3 region has 13 residues. V was shortened by 5 bases and J by 4 bases, with 9 bases between the two germline ends. CDR3 sequence (DNA): TGTGCCAGCAGCACCGACAGAGGAAACACCATATATTTT. Encoded protein: CASSTDRGNTIYF.

CDR3 DNA sequence: TGTGCCAGCAGCCAAGAGGTATCCAGAGGAGGAGAGACCCAGTACTTC. It is translated as CASSQEVSRGGETQYF. V and J are TRBV4-2 and TRBJ2-5; weak D call: TRBD2 (5 bases). This CDR3 is 16 amino acids long. Per the germline V gene, CDR1 is LGHNA and CDR2 is YNFKEQ. The V and J ends lost 0 bases and 4 bases respectively, with 15 bases between them.

This clone was found a few times. The chain combines TRBV12-3 or TRBV12-4 with TRBJ2-7; D unclear. The CDR3 is 13 amino acids. V lost 3 bases and J lost 2, with 8 bases in between. The CDR3 here is CASSFGTAYEQYF. Written as DNA, the CDR3 is TGTGCCAGCAGTTTCGGTACAGCCTACGAGCAGTACTTC.

This clone was seen a few times. V and J are TRBV27 and TRBJ1-5; TRBD1 is a possible D gene (6 bases). Per germline, CDR1 MNHEY and CDR2 SMNVEV (reference sequence). The CDR3 consists of 13 residues. V lost 6 bases and J lost 6, with 12 bases in between. CDR3 sequence (DNA): TGTGCCAGCAGCTCCGGGACACTTCAGCCCCAGCATTTT. Translation gives CASSSGTLQPQHF.